The rows below give T cell receptor beta chains drawn from one sample of a study of control samples from healthy donors and cancer patients. Produced via immunoSEQ multiplex PCR; TCRdb's table is partial and in-frame only. The data show 130,000 to 150,000 clones, with about 89% seen just once and less than 5% held by the top ten. The material sequenced was blood. The receptors come from a man between 25 and 39 years old in good health. Each CDR3 is given without its conserved first and last residue.

V	length	J	CDR3
TRBV24-1	15	TRBJ2-7	ATSDSGTGGSSYEQY
TRBV28	15	TRBJ2-7	ASSLRGLRGGFDEQY
TRBV30	14	TRBJ2-7	AWSVGMAGVSYEQY
TRBV7-2	14	TRBJ2-7	ASSVTGGGLSYEQY
TRBV5-5	10	TRBJ1-3	ASSLELNTIY
TRBV7-3	14	TRBJ2-3	ASSLGDRGRPDTQY
TRBV27	18	TRBJ2-6	ASSLSPGTSGESGANVLT
TRBV14	12	TRBJ2-7	ASSLQGHRYEQY
TRBV3-1/TRBV3-2	14	TRBJ2-3	ASTRGTSGRADTQY
TRBV9	12	TRBJ1-5	ASSVEQSNQPQH
TRBV18	14	TRBJ1-2	ASSPVGEGRFNGYT
TRBV30	13	TRBJ2-2	AWIGGRTNTGELF
TRBV2	11	TRBJ1-1	ASSRTENTEAF
TRBV11-3	13	TRBJ2-7	ASSLYRNSGYEQY
TRBV24-1	12	TRBJ1-5	ATSDSGSHQPQH
TRBV7-3	9	TRBJ2-1	ASSSGSVSV
TRBV25-1	11	TRBJ2-7	ASSETSGYEQY
TRBV28	13	TRBJ2-5	ASSLGLAGVETQY
TRBV3-1/TRBV3-2	13	TRBJ1-6	ASSQAQGENSPLH
TRBV24-1	16	TRBJ2-3	ATSDSRGSQAGTDTQY
TRBV7-2	11	TRBJ2-7	ASGYSGGYEQY
TRBV5-1	12	TRBJ2-7	ASSLGAGVYEQY
TRBV4-3	13	TRBJ1-1	ASSRGSRDRDTTF
TRBV11-3	11	TRBJ2-1	ASSARSGGEQF
TRBV18	14	TRBJ1-2	ASSPPGGQGVSGYT
TRBV27	14	TRBJ1-2	ASSFSGAETNYGYT
TRBV15	15	TRBJ2-1	ATSRDKGRGPYNEQF